This T cell receptor (beta chain) was captured in a study of T cells after yellow fever vaccination. At the level of the study: Libraries from low-cell-number fractions were prepared with the SMART-Seq v4 Ultra Low Input RNA kit.

The CDR3 extends over 13 amino acids. This clonotype came up many times. Its antigen is unidentified. One end of the junction is discordant with germline, which a read error may explain. Regarding the study as a whole: Most clones from primary vaccination were detected again post-booster (almost 98% CD4, 88% CD8). High-abundance clonotypes from the bulk population could contaminate FACS-sorted repertoires.

The 5'RACE template-switching step produced TCR cDNA and added a universal primer site and UMIs. One entry per CDR3 protein results from TCRdb running MiXCR on the 5' RACE reads. The sample consists of 250,000 to 400,000 distinct CDR3 sequences, 4% to 5.5% of them appearing once. Sample: PBMCs, taken 15 days after the yellow fever booster vaccination. The V call is TRBV12-3 or TRBV12-4, the J call TRBJ1-2; D possibly corresponds to TRBD1 (6 bases). The sequence derives from a man between 18 and 29 years old who received the YFV17D yellow fever vaccine. The CDR3 reads CASSIAGAYGYTF. The CDR3, as DNA: TGTGCCAGCAGTATAGCAGGGGCCTATGGCTACACCTTC.